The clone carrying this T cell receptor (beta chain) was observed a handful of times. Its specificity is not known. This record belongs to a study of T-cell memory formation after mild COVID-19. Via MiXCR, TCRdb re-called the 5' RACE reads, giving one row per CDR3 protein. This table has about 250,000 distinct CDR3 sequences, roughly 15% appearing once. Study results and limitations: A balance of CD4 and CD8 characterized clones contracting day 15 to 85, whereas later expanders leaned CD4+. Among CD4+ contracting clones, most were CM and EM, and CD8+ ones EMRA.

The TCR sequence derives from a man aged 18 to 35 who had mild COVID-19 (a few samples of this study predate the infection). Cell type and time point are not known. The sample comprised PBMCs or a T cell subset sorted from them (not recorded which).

CDR3 in amino acids: CASSPNEKLFF. The DNA for the CDR3 is TGCGCCAGCAGCCCGAATGAAAAACTGTTTTTT. The chain has TRBV4-1 and TRBJ1-4; D is undetermined. The CDR3 runs 11 residues. The V and J ends lost 4 bases and 5 bases respectively, with 2 bases between them. Germline CDR1 and CDR2: MGHRA and YSYEKL.